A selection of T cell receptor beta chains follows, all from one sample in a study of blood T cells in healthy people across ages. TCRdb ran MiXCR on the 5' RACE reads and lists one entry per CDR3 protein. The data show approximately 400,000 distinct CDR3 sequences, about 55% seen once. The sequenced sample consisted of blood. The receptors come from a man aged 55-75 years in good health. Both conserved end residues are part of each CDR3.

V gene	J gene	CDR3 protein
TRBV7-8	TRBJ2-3	CASSSGHQLTDTQYF
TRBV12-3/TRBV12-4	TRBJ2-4	CASTRDPSRELAKNIQYF
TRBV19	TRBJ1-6	CASNDRGGNSPLHF
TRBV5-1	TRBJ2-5	CASSLWAGRRETQYF
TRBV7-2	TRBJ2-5	CASSFSGTGVETQYF
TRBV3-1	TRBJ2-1	CASSPPAAGYNEQFF
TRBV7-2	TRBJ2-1	CASSLRMGSGRGEQFF
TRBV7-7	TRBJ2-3	CASSLGAGGADTQYF
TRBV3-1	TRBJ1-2	CASSPTRQGGGYTF
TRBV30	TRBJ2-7	CAWSAGTITYEQYF
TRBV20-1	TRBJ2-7	CSASLVIGEQYF
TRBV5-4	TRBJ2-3	CASSLGGQSTDTQYF
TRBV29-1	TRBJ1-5	CSVVTGRDQPQHF
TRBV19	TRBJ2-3	CASSINRLTDTQYF
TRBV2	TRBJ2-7	CASQGRGQVSSYEQYF